The rows below give T cell receptor beta chains drawn from one sample of a study of radiation and T cells in renal cell carcinoma. The protocol was immunoSEQ multiplex PCR, while the TCRdb copy is restricted to in-frame clones and leaves out a portion. Of tens of thousands of clones listed, around 86% are singletons. The sequenced sample was blood, obtained from a patient whose treatment included radiotherapy and nephrectomy. The origin of the receptors is a woman between 50 and 59 years old with renal cell carcinoma. The CDR3 runs from the conserved cysteine through the conserved F or W. Each record gives: J gene, V gene, clone size, D gene, CDR3 DNA, CDR3 protein. D genes are given only for firm matches. Some rows mark clone size as missing; the rest say once, few, many or name a class of expanded clone.

j_gene: TRBJ1-3; v_gene: TRBV5-1; abundance: -; d_gene: -; CDR3nt: TGCGCCAGCAGCTTGTTGCAGGGGACAGGAAACACCATATATTTT; CDR3aa: CASSLLQGTGNTIYF
j_gene: TRBJ2-2; v_gene: TRBV10-3; abundance: once; d_gene: -; CDR3nt: TGTGCCATCAGTGAGGGGCAGGGATCGAACACCGGGGAGCTGTTTTTT; CDR3aa: CAISEGQGSNTGELFF
j_gene: TRBJ1-2; v_gene: TRBV10-1; abundance: many; d_gene: -; CDR3nt: TGCGCCAGCAGTGAGGGCAGGGGAAGGGCTAACTATGGCTACACCTTC; CDR3aa: CASSEGRGRANYGYTF
j_gene: TRBJ1-2; v_gene: TRBV5-8; abundance: -; d_gene: -; CDR3nt: TGTGCCAGCAGCTTGGCACAGGGTAGGGGCTATGGCTACACCTTC; CDR3aa: CASSLAQGRGYGYTF
j_gene: TRBJ2-2; v_gene: TRBV7-2; abundance: -; d_gene: TRBD1; CDR3nt: TGTGCCAGCATCCAGGGGGCAGGGACCGGGGAGCTGTTTTTT; CDR3aa: CASIQGAGTGELFF
j_gene: TRBJ2-6; v_gene: TRBV29-1; abundance: -; d_gene: -; CDR3nt: TGCAGCGTTGGGGTTGGCTCTGGGGCCAACGTCCTGACTTTC; CDR3aa: CSVGVGSGANVLTF
j_gene: TRBJ1-4; v_gene: TRBV19; abundance: -; d_gene: TRBD1; CDR3nt: TGTGCCAGTACCCCCGTCTGGCGGACAGGAGGGGAAAAACTGTTTTTT; CDR3aa: CASTPVWRTGGEKLFF
j_gene: TRBJ2-3; v_gene: TRBV4-3; abundance: -; d_gene: -; CDR3nt: TGCGCCAGCAGCCAAGCTGGGCAGGGATCAGATACGCAGTATTTT; CDR3aa: CASSQAGQGSDTQYF
j_gene: TRBJ1-1; v_gene: TRBV4-3; abundance: once; d_gene: -; CDR3nt: TGCGCCAGCAGCCAAGATTCAGATAACACTGAAGCTTTCTTT; CDR3aa: CASSQDSDNTEAFF
j_gene: TRBJ1-4; v_gene: TRBV28; abundance: -; d_gene: -; CDR3nt: TGTGCCAGCAGCCGGTCCGCTTACAGGGAGACTAATGAAAAACTGTTTTTT; CDR3aa: CASSRSAYRETNEKLFF
j_gene: TRBJ1-4; v_gene: TRBV9; abundance: -; d_gene: -; CDR3nt: TGTGCCAGCAGCGTATCCCCCAAAACGTCTGAAAAACTGTTTTTT; CDR3aa: CASSVSPKTSEKLFF
j_gene: TRBJ2-7; v_gene: TRBV14; abundance: -; d_gene: -; CDR3nt: TGTGCCAGCAGCCAGGCCAGACTGCACGACGGGGCCTACGAGCAGTACTTC; CDR3aa: CASSQARLHDGAYEQYF
j_gene: TRBJ2-1; v_gene: TRBV11-2; abundance: once; d_gene: -; CDR3nt: TGTGCCAGCAGCTTCCGGGGGTCCGCCTCGGACAATGAGCAGTTCTTC; CDR3aa: CASSFRGSASDNEQFF
j_gene: TRBJ2-1; v_gene: TRBV5-4; abundance: -; d_gene: TRBD2; CDR3nt: TGTGCCAGCAGCTTGTTTAATAGCGGGGGGCCCATCTACAATGAGCAGTTCTTC; CDR3aa: CASSLFNSGGPIYNEQFF
j_gene: TRBJ2-3; v_gene: TRBV29-1; abundance: -; d_gene: TRBD2; CDR3nt: TGCAGCGTTGATAGCGGACTAGCGGGGGGGGCAGATACGCAGTATTTT; CDR3aa: CSVDSGLAGGADTQYF
j_gene: TRBJ1-5; v_gene: TRBV2; abundance: -; d_gene: -; CDR3nt: TGTGCCAGCAGTCCAGGGATCCAGCCCCAGCATTTT; CDR3aa: CASSPGIQPQHF
j_gene: TRBJ2-1; v_gene: TRBV6-1; abundance: -; d_gene: -; CDR3nt: TGTGCCAGCAGCTTTTCGGGTGAGCAGTTCTTC; CDR3aa: CASSFSGEQFF
j_gene: TRBJ2-2; v_gene: TRBV5-1; abundance: -; d_gene: -; CDR3nt: TGCGCCAGCAACGGCGGAACCACCGGGGAGCTGTTTTTT; CDR3aa: CASNGGTTGELFF
j_gene: TRBJ2-7; v_gene: TRBV28; abundance: -; d_gene: -; CDR3nt: TGTGCCAGCAGTGCTGCCGGCCCCATGAACGAGCAGTACTTC; CDR3aa: CASSAAGPMNEQYF
j_gene: TRBJ1-3; v_gene: TRBV27; abundance: -; d_gene: -; CDR3nt: TGTGCCAGCAGCTCCCTGGATCGCTCGGAGGGAAACACCATATATTTT; CDR3aa: CASSSLDRSEGNTIYF
j_gene: TRBJ1-2; v_gene: TRBV7-2; abundance: -; d_gene: TRBD1; CDR3nt: TGTGCCAGCAGCTTAGGGGGGACAGGGTATGGCTACACCTTC; CDR3aa: CASSLGGTGYGYTF
j_gene: TRBJ1-1; v_gene: TRBV28; abundance: -; d_gene: -; CDR3nt: TGTGCCAGCACCTCGAACACTGAAGCTTTCTTT; CDR3aa: CASTSNTEAFF
j_gene: TRBJ2-7; v_gene: TRBV9; abundance: -; d_gene: TRBD1; CDR3nt: TGTGCCAGCAGCCTAGGGGCGACAGGGCTCTACGAGCAGTACTTC; CDR3aa: CASSLGATGLYEQYF
j_gene: TRBJ1-5; v_gene: TRBV6-5; abundance: -; d_gene: -; CDR3nt: TGTGCCAGCAGTTCAGGGGTAAATCAGCCCCAGCATTTT; CDR3aa: CASSSGVNQPQHF
j_gene: TRBJ2-1; v_gene: TRBV5-6; abundance: -; d_gene: TRBD2; CDR3nt: TGTGCCAGCAGCCCGGGACTAGCGGATGAGCAGTTCTTC; CDR3aa: CASSPGLADEQFF
j_gene: TRBJ1-6; v_gene: TRBV19; abundance: -; d_gene: TRBD1; CDR3nt: TGTGCCAGTAAGATGGACAGGGGAGATTCACCCCTCCACTTT; CDR3aa: CASKMDRGDSPLHF
j_gene: TRBJ2-1; v_gene: TRBV6-1; abundance: few; d_gene: TRBD2; CDR3nt: TGTGCCAGCAGTGAAGCGACACCGGGACTAGCGGGCACAGACAATGAGCAGTTCTTC; CDR3aa: CASSEATPGLAGTDNEQFF
j_gene: TRBJ2-7; v_gene: TRBV2; abundance: -; d_gene: TRBD2; CDR3nt: TGTGCCAGCAGTCGCGGGAGTGTTTACGAGCAGTACTTC; CDR3aa: CASSRGSVYEQYF
j_gene: TRBJ2-1; v_gene: TRBV7-8; abundance: few; d_gene: TRBD2; CDR3nt: TGTGCCAGCAGCTCCACGGGACTAGCGAATGAGCAGTTCTTC; CDR3aa: CASSSTGLANEQFF